This is a list of T cell receptor beta chains from one sample in a study of T cell repertoires in ileal Crohn's disease. TCRdb's table, derived via immunoSEQ multiplex PCR, lists solely in-frame clones and lacks some. The table lists over 14,000 clones, roughly four fifths of them singletons. The source material was ileal tissue. Source of these receptors: an adult with Crohn's disease. Each CDR3 is given with its conserved first and last residue. The D gene is left open where the match is weak. Not every row has a clone size; where given, it reads once, few, many or a size class.

cdr3_length | clone_size | j_call | d_call | v_call | cdr3_aa | cdr3_nt
15 | NA | TRBJ2-1 | TRBD2 | TRBV19 | CASSRVGTSGVEQFF | TGTGCCAGTAGTAGAGTGGGGACTAGCGGGGTTGAGCAGTTCTTC
16 | NA | TRBJ1-3 | NA | TRBV18 | CASSPRQVNSGNTIYF | TGTGCCAGCTCACCACGACAGGTGAACTCTGGAAACACCATATATTTT
14 | NA | TRBJ1-2 | NA | TRBV7-9 | CASTLGSGNYGYTF | TGTGCCAGCACCTTGGGATCGGGGAACTATGGCTACACCTTC
14 | once | TRBJ1-3 | TRBD1 | TRBV7-9 | CASSSTGGVNTIYF | TGTGCCAGCAGCTCCACAGGGGGCGTAAATACCATATATTTT
17 | NA | TRBJ2-5 | TRBD2 | TRBV27 | CASSLSGGGGFRETQYF | TGTGCCAGCAGTTTATCGGGAGGCGGGGGGTTTCGAGAGACCCAGTACTTC
14 | few | TRBJ2-7 | NA | TRBV15 | CATSRELLDKGQYF | TGTGCCACCAGCAGAGAGTTATTGGACAAAGGGCAGTACTTC
14 | NA | TRBJ1-5 | NA | TRBV7-2 | CASSLYTHDQPQHF | TGTGCCAGCAGCTTATATACACACGATCAGCCCCAGCATTTT
14 | NA | TRBJ2-7 | NA | TRBV7-2 | CASSLATDTQGQYF | TGTGCCAGCAGCTTAGCGACAGATACTCAAGGGCAGTACTTC
13 | NA | TRBJ1-2 | NA | TRBV6-1 | CASSLQGDYGYTF | TGTGCCAGCAGTCTACAGGGTGACTATGGCTACACCTTC
14 | NA | TRBJ1-3 | NA | TRBV2 | CASSEGSLRNTIYF | TGTGCCAGCAGTGAAGGGTCTCTCAGGAACACCATATATTTT
16 | NA | TRBJ1-1 | NA | TRBV5-1 | CASSIFYSTQNTEAFF | TGCGCCAGCAGCATATTTTACAGTACCCAGAACACTGAAGCTTTCTTT
17 | NA | TRBJ1-5 | TRBD1 | TRBV15 | CATSGDRGRLNNQPQHF | TGTGCCACCAGCGGAGACAGGGGACGGCTGAACAATCAGCCCCAGCATTTT
14 | NA | TRBJ2-7 | NA | TRBV11-2 | CASSPTGSSYEQYF | TGTGCCAGCAGCCCAACCGGTTCCTCCTACGAGCAGTACTTC
15 | NA | TRBJ2-5 | NA | TRBV5-1 | CASSLGLGGFETQYF | TGCGCCAGCAGCTTGGGGTTAGGGGGATTTGAGACCCAGTACTTC
13 | NA | TRBJ2-7 | NA | TRBV18 | CASSPSGSYEQYF | TGTGCCAGCTCACCTTCAGGGTCCTACGAGCAGTACTTC
15 | NA | TRBJ2-7 | NA | TRBV11-2 | CASSSPGSGTYEQYF | TGTGCCAGCAGCTCCCCGGGTAGCGGAACCTACGAGCAGTACTTC
16 | once | TRBJ1-5 | TRBD1 | TRBV19 | CASSPVGDRDHQPQHF | TGTGCCAGTAGTCCCGTCGGGGACAGGGATCATCAGCCCCAGCATTTT
15 | medium-sized | TRBJ2-1 | TRBD2 | TRBV19 | CASSMGRGGLGEQFF | TGTGCCAGTAGTATGGGGCGGGGGGGCCTCGGTGAGCAGTTCTTC
17 | NA | TRBJ2-1 | TRBD2 | TRBV10-2 | CASSPSGGGSSYNEQFF | TGCGCCAGCAGTCCTAGCGGGGGTGGTAGCTCCTACAATGAGCAGTTCTTC
15 | NA | TRBJ1-4 | TRBD1 | TRBV6-5 | CASTTVDRVGEKLFF | TGTGCCAGCACTACCGTGGACAGGGTCGGTGAAAAACTGTTTTTT
17 | NA | TRBJ2-2 | TRBD2 | TRBV7-7 | CASSLVPSGGYTGELFF | TGTGCTAGCAGCTTAGTCCCTAGCGGGGGATACACCGGGGAGCTGTTTTTT
15 | NA | TRBJ2-1 | TRBD2 | TRBV6-4 | CASSPAGGHLDEQFF | TGTGCCAGCAGTCCCGCGGGAGGGCATCTCGATGAGCAGTTCTTC
14 | NA | TRBJ2-3 | NA | TRBV5-1 | CASSVSGTTDTQYF | TGCGCCAGCAGCGTTAGCGGTACCACAGATACGCAGTATTTT
15 | NA | TRBJ1-6 | NA | TRBV27 | CASGGVDSYNSPLHF | TGTGCCAGCGGGGGGGTTGACAGCTATAATTCACCCCTCCACTTT
16 | once | TRBJ1-5 | NA | TRBV7-8 | CASSLRQGGSNQPQHF | TGTGCCAGCAGCTTACGTCAGGGTGGTAGCAATCAGCCCCAGCATTTT
16 | NA | TRBJ2-7 | TRBD2 | TRBV18 | CASSPFSGGSSYEQYF | TGTGCCAGCTCACCATTTTCCGGGGGGAGCTCCTACGAGCAGTACTTC
15 | NA | TRBJ1-1 | NA | TRBV9 | CASSVTGGQDTEAFF | TGTGCCAGCAGCGTCACCGGGGGGCAGGACACTGAAGCTTTCTTT
14 | NA | TRBJ2-7 | TRBD1 | TRBV2 | CASSSGTVLRKQYF | TGTGCCAGCAGCTCCGGGACAGTACTACGAAAGCAGTACTTC
15 | once | TRBJ2-1 | TRBD1 | TRBV5-4 | CASSSVNGQDLEQFF | TGTGCCAGCAGCTCGGTGAACGGACAGGACCTTGAGCAGTTCTTC
14 | NA | TRBJ1-6 | NA | TRBV7-2 | CASNTRGSNSPLHF | TGTGCCAGCAACACCAGGGGTTCCAATTCACCCCTCCACTTT
15 | NA | TRBJ2-2 | TRBD2 | TRBV6-1 | CASSRLAGNTGELFF | TGTGCCAGCAGCCGACTAGCGGGGAACACCGGGGAGCTGTTTTTT
15 | once | TRBJ1-3 | NA | TRBV2 | CASSARGGAGNTIYF | TGTGCCAGCAGTGCCCGGGGGGGGGCTGGAAACACCATATATTTT
15 | NA | TRBJ2-7 | TRBD2 | TRBV7-2 | CASSIRGEKAYEQYF | TGTGCCAGCAGCATACGGGGGGAAAAAGCCTACGAGCAGTACTTC
12 | few | TRBJ2-1 | TRBD2 | TRBV7-2 | CASSTPGGRQFF | TGTGCCAGCAGCACGCCGGGGGGGAGACAGTTCTTC
14 | medium-sized | TRBJ1-1 | NA | TRBV5-4 | CASSYLGGRTEAFF | TGTGCCAGCAGCTACCTCGGAGGGCGGACTGAAGCTTTCTTT
15 | NA | TRBJ2-1 | TRBD1 | TRBV9 | CASAHPGQGANEQFF | TGTGCCAGCGCCCACCCGGGACAGGGGGCAAATGAGCAGTTCTTC
15 | few | TRBJ1-1 | NA | TRBV18 | CASSPPETRGTEAFF | TGTGCCAGCTCACCTCCGGAGACTCGGGGGACTGAAGCTTTCTTT
15 | NA | TRBJ1-1 | TRBD1 | TRBV6-6 | CASTRTGEVSTEAFF | TGTGCCAGCACACGGACAGGGGAAGTGAGCACTGAAGCTTTCTTT
16 | NA | TRBJ2-1 | TRBD2 | TRBV11-2 | CASSSGLAGGNNEQFF | TGTGCCAGCAGCTCGGGACTAGCGGGGGGTAACAATGAGCAGTTCTTC